These T cell receptor beta chains were read from a single sample in a study of breast tumors, draining lymph nodes, adjacent tissues. From the multiplex PCR reads, TCRdb called clonotypes with MiXCR, one entry per CDR3 protein. This sample has fewer than 200,000 distinct CDR3 sequences; around a third occur once, and the top ten carry approximately 4.3%. Sequences were obtained from axillary lymph node tissue. All receptors derive from a female donor with breast cancer. Some clones in this sample may be carry-over from other donors' samples. Both conserved end residues are part of each CDR3. Each record gives: CDR3 protein, CDR3 DNA, D gene, J gene, clone size, V gene. A D gene is named only where the DNA matches it firmly. Only some rows state a clone size, as once, few, many or a class for expanded clones.

CDR3aa: CASSQDGF
CDR3nt: TGTGCCAGCAGCCAAGATGGTTTT
d_gene: NA
j_gene: TRBJ2-5
abundance: once
v_gene: TRBV4-2

CDR3aa: CASSRVGGASSGANVLTF
CDR3nt: TGTGCCAGTAGTAGGGTGGGGGGTGCATCCTCTGGGGCCAACGTCCTGACTTTC
d_gene: NA
j_gene: TRBJ2-6
abundance: once
v_gene: TRBV19

CDR3aa: CSARGSGETQYF
CDR3nt: TGCAGCGCTCGCGGGAGTGGAGAGACCCAGTACTTC
d_gene: TRBD2
j_gene: TRBJ2-5
abundance: many
v_gene: TRBV29-1

CDR3aa: CATSDFDGGQYF
CDR3nt: TGTGCCACCAGTGATTTTGATGGGGGGCAGTACTTC
d_gene: NA
j_gene: TRBJ2-7
abundance: NA
v_gene: TRBV24-1

CDR3aa: CASSPRTTGGAGWGKTQYF
CDR3nt: TGTGCCAGCAGCCCCCGGACTACCGGGGGGGCCGGATGGGGGAAGACCCAGTACTTC
d_gene: TRBD2
j_gene: TRBJ2-5
abundance: NA
v_gene: TRBV5-5

CDR3aa: CASRGEITDTQYF
CDR3nt: TGTGCCAGCAGGGGAGAAATCACAGATACGCAGTATTTT
d_gene: NA
j_gene: TRBJ2-3
abundance: many
v_gene: TRBV2

CDR3aa: CASSTGPEAFF
CDR3nt: TGTGCCAGCAGCACCGGACCAGAAGCTTTCTTT
d_gene: NA
j_gene: TRBJ1-1
abundance: NA
v_gene: TRBV9

CDR3aa: CAISGTGSNYGYTF
CDR3nt: TGTGCCATCTCCGGGACAGGGTCCAACTATGGCTACACCTTC
d_gene: TRBD1
j_gene: TRBJ1-2
abundance: NA
v_gene: TRBV10-3

CDR3aa: CASSLNPGHVGEKLFF
CDR3nt: TGTGCCAGCAGCTTGAATCCTGGGCACGTTGGTGAAAAACTGTTTTTT
d_gene: NA
j_gene: TRBJ1-4
abundance: NA
v_gene: TRBV11-2

CDR3aa: CASGSRDRDRAGYPF
CDR3nt: TGTGCCAGCGGCAGCCGGGACAGGGATCGGGCTGGCTACCCCTTC
d_gene: TRBD1
j_gene: TRBJ1-2
abundance: NA
v_gene: TRBV7-9

CDR3aa: CASSVGQGLTNEKLFF
CDR3nt: TGTGCCAGCAGCGTAGGCCAGGGGCTAACTAATGAAAAACTGTTTTTT
d_gene: NA
j_gene: TRBJ1-4
abundance: many
v_gene: TRBV9

CDR3aa: CASSQPVKATGELFF
CDR3nt: TGCGCCAGCAGCCAACCGGTCAAGGCGACCGGGGAGCTGTTTTTT
d_gene: NA
j_gene: TRBJ2-2
abundance: many
v_gene: TRBV4-1

CDR3aa: CASSLMAGRGDTQYF
CDR3nt: TGTGCCAGCAGCTTAATGGCGGGAAGGGGGGATACGCAGTATTTT
d_gene: NA
j_gene: TRBJ2-3
abundance: many
v_gene: TRBV11-3

CDR3aa: CSARDTFQETQYF
CDR3nt: TGCAGTGCTAGAGATACGTTCCAAGAGACCCAGTACTTC
d_gene: NA
j_gene: TRBJ2-5
abundance: many
v_gene: TRBV20-1

CDR3aa: CASSARVPQGTDTQYF
CDR3nt: TGTGCCAGCAGTGCTAGAGTTCCTCAGGGTACGGATACGCAGTATTTT
d_gene: NA
j_gene: TRBJ2-3
abundance: once
v_gene: TRBV25-1

CDR3aa: CASSQDGTSGGMRETQYF
CDR3nt: TGTGCCAGCAGCCAAGATGGGACTAGCGGGGGGATGAGAGAGACCCAGTACTTC
d_gene: TRBD2
j_gene: TRBJ2-5
abundance: few
v_gene: TRBV3-1

CDR3aa: CASSPGTGNSPLHF
CDR3nt: TGTGCCAGCAGTCCCGGGACAGGGAATTCACCCCTCCACTTT
d_gene: TRBD1
j_gene: TRBJ1-6
abundance: few
v_gene: TRBV6-2/TRBV6-3

CDR3aa: CASSELSGPLCYTF
CDR3nt: TGCGCCAGCAGTGAGTTGTCGGGGCCACTGTGCTACACCTTC
d_gene: NA
j_gene: TRBJ1-2
abundance: many
v_gene: TRBV10-1

CDR3aa: CASKGRDSYEQYF
CDR3nt: TGTGCCAGCAAAGGCCGGGACAGCTACGAGCAGTACTTC
d_gene: TRBD1
j_gene: TRBJ2-7
abundance: few
v_gene: TRBV27

CDR3aa: CASSQDPIDGAYEQYF
CDR3nt: TGCGCCAGCAGCCAAGATCCTATCGACGGAGCCTACGAGCAGTACTTC
d_gene: NA
j_gene: TRBJ2-7
abundance: many
v_gene: TRBV4-1

CDR3aa: CASSFSLGNEKLFF
CDR3nt: TGTGCCAGCAGCTTTAGTCTTGGGAATGAAAAACTGTTTTTT
d_gene: NA
j_gene: TRBJ1-4
abundance: many
v_gene: TRBV7-9

CDR3aa: CASSPPLKVLGYTF
CDR3nt: TGTGCCAGCAGCCCTCCCTTAAAGGTTTTGGGCTACACCTTC
d_gene: NA
j_gene: TRBJ1-2
abundance: many
v_gene: TRBV7-9

CDR3aa: CASSVSLGQEPLAGELFF
CDR3nt: TGTGCCAGCAGTGTCTCACTAGGACAGGAACCCCTTGCCGGGGAGCTGTTTTTT
d_gene: TRBD1
j_gene: TRBJ2-2
abundance: NA
v_gene: TRBV2

CDR3aa: CASSLRVAGELFF
CDR3nt: TGTGCCAGCAGCTTACGGGTAGCCGGGGAGCTGTTTTTT
d_gene: NA
j_gene: TRBJ2-2
abundance: many
v_gene: TRBV13

CDR3aa: CASSTLGTDTQYF
CDR3nt: TGTGCCAGCAGCACTTTGGGGACAGATACGCAGTATTTT
d_gene: NA
j_gene: TRBJ2-3
abundance: medium-sized
v_gene: TRBV5-8

CDR3aa: CASNLAWEAQYF
CDR3nt: TGTGCCAGCAATCTAGCGTGGGAGGCCCAGTACTTC
d_gene: NA
j_gene: TRBJ2-5
abundance: NA
v_gene: TRBV6-1

CDR3aa: CAITKGDYGYTF
CDR3nt: TGTGCCATCACAAAGGGAGACTATGGCTACACCTTC
d_gene: NA
j_gene: TRBJ1-2
abundance: many
v_gene: TRBV10-3

CDR3aa: CASSLGGSPDTQYF
CDR3nt: TGTGCCAGCAGCTTGGGGGGAAGCCCAGATACGCAGTATTTT
d_gene: NA
j_gene: TRBJ2-3
abundance: many
v_gene: TRBV7-9

CDR3aa: CASSARTGTTDTQYF
CDR3nt: TGCGCCAGCAGCGCCCGGACAGGGACCACAGATACGCAGTATTTT
d_gene: TRBD1
j_gene: TRBJ2-3
abundance: many
v_gene: TRBV10-1

CDR3aa: CASSSQASGRYTSHYNEQFF
CDR3nt: TGTGCCAGTAGTTCTCAGGCTAGCGGGAGATACACATCACACTACAATGAGCAGTTCTTC
d_gene: TRBD2
j_gene: TRBJ2-1
abundance: many
v_gene: TRBV19

CDR3aa: CSVDGLAVETQYF
CDR3nt: TGCAGCGTAGATGGACTAGCGGTAGAGACCCAGTACTTC
d_gene: TRBD2
j_gene: TRBJ2-5
abundance: few
v_gene: TRBV29-1

CDR3aa: CASSESSGRNEQFF
CDR3nt: TGTGCCAGCAGTGAATCCAGCGGGAGGAATGAGCAGTTCTTC
d_gene: TRBD2
j_gene: TRBJ2-1
abundance: many
v_gene: TRBV6-1

CDR3aa: CASSPPRVLAGGRETQYF
CDR3nt: TGTGCCAGCAGCCCACCGAGGGTGCTAGCGGGAGGAAGGGAGACCCAGTACTTC
d_gene: TRBD2
j_gene: TRBJ2-5
abundance: NA
v_gene: TRBV9

CDR3aa: CASEDGRDTQYF
CDR3nt: TGTGCCTCCGAGGACGGGAGGGATACGCAGTATTTT
d_gene: TRBD2
j_gene: TRBJ2-3
abundance: many
v_gene: TRBV10-3

CDR3aa: CASSFSPGHYNEQFF
CDR3nt: TGTGCCAGCAGCTTTTCTCCGGGACACTACAATGAGCAGTTCTTC
d_gene: NA
j_gene: TRBJ2-1
abundance: many
v_gene: TRBV14

CDR3aa: CATSDPRTGGDARYF
CDR3nt: TGTGCCACCAGTGACCCCAGGACAGGGGGAGATGCGCGGTATTTT
d_gene: TRBD1
j_gene: TRBJ2-3
abundance: NA
v_gene: TRBV24-1

CDR3aa: CASSWDGGGTQYF
CDR3nt: TGTGCCAGCAGCTGGGATGGGGGAGGGACCCAGTACTTC
d_gene: NA
j_gene: TRBJ2-5
abundance: NA
v_gene: TRBV7-9

CDR3aa: CSARSTPAVETQYF
CDR3nt: TGCAGTGCTAGATCAACCCCAGCAGTTGAGACCCAGTACTTC
d_gene: NA
j_gene: TRBJ2-5
abundance: many
v_gene: TRBV20-1

CDR3aa: CAISDQIRQPLFF
CDR3nt: TGTGCCATCAGTGACCAAATAAGACAGCCATTATTCTTC
d_gene: NA
j_gene: TRBJ1-2
abundance: many
v_gene: TRBV10-3

CDR3aa: CASSHRGATYNEQFF
CDR3nt: TGTGCCAGCAGTCACCGGGGGGCAACCTACAATGAGCAGTTCTTC
d_gene: NA
j_gene: TRBJ2-1
abundance: NA
v_gene: TRBV6-5

CDR3aa: CAVPGQGIIGELFF
CDR3nt: TGTGCCGTCCCGGGACAGGGTATTATCGGGGAGCTGTTTTTT
d_gene: TRBD1
j_gene: TRBJ2-2
abundance: many
v_gene: TRBV12-5

CDR3aa: CASSLTEWELFF
CDR3nt: TGTGCCAGCAGCTTGACAGAATGGGAGCTGTTTTTT
d_gene: NA
j_gene: TRBJ2-2
abundance: many
v_gene: TRBV5-8

CDR3aa: CASSYRGLGDTQYF
CDR3nt: TGTGCCAGCAGTTACAGGGGGCTGGGAGATACGCAGTATTTT
d_gene: TRBD1
j_gene: TRBJ2-3
abundance: NA
v_gene: TRBV7-9

CDR3aa: CASSLVDREGYGYTF
CDR3nt: TGTGCCAGCAGCTTAGTAGACAGGGAAGGCTATGGCTACACCTTC
d_gene: TRBD1
j_gene: TRBJ1-2
abundance: many
v_gene: TRBV7-9

CDR3aa: CASSDWGAPDTQYF
CDR3nt: TGTGCCAGTTCAGACTGGGGGGCCCCAGATACGCAGTATTTT
d_gene: NA
j_gene: TRBJ2-3
abundance: many
v_gene: TRBV19

CDR3aa: CSVESPRRGGAYEQYF
CDR3nt: TGCAGCGTTGAAAGCCCCCGGAGAGGGGGCGCCTACGAGCAGTACTTC
d_gene: TRBD1
j_gene: TRBJ2-7
abundance: many
v_gene: TRBV29-1

CDR3aa: CASSIGRGLLYEQYF
CDR3nt: TGTGCCAGTAGTATCGGCAGGGGGCTACTCTACGAGCAGTACTTC
d_gene: TRBD1
j_gene: TRBJ2-7
abundance: many
v_gene: TRBV19

CDR3aa: CASYQYSGANVLTF
CDR3nt: TGTGCCAGCTACCAGTACTCTGGGGCCAACGTCCTGACTTTC
d_gene: NA
j_gene: TRBJ2-6
abundance: NA
v_gene: TRBV6-6